This TCR beta chain was identified in a study of regulatory T cells in long-lasting Graves disease. Study-level points and caveats: It is possible that accuracy was reduced by the small size of the sample. The study found persistent patients shared more public clonotypes (roughly 3,000) than new patients (about 990).

The table lists this clonotype with a few counts. Its cognate antigen is unknown. The time point denotes: persistent/refractory GD, antithyroid drugs over 5 years with positive TRAb. TCR sequences were obtained from RNA taken from PBMCs. An endocrinology department in Xi'an, China, supplied the patients. Library construction for TCR beta used iRepertoire HTBI primers and Arm-PCR of CDR3 regions. Each CDR3 protein gets one entry after TCRdb re-called the multiplex PCR reads with MiXCR. The sample lists some 470,000 distinct CDR3 sequences; 20% to 25% were seen once. This receptor was identified in a female donor with Graves disease. This sample comprised peripheral blood mononuclear cells (PBMCs), obtained when the disease was refractory, from a patient treated with antithyroid drugs.

The CDR3: CASRQGVIFSLYQETQYF. DNA of the CDR3: TGTGCCAGCAGACAGGGGGTGATCTTCTCCCTTTACCAAGAGACCCAGTACTTC. The chain links TRBV28 to TRBJ2-5; 8 nucleotides line up with TRBD1. Germline values: CDR1 MDHEN, CDR2 SYDVKM. The CDR3 is 18 residues long. With V trimmed by 6 bases and J by 0 bases, 15 bases remained unmatched.